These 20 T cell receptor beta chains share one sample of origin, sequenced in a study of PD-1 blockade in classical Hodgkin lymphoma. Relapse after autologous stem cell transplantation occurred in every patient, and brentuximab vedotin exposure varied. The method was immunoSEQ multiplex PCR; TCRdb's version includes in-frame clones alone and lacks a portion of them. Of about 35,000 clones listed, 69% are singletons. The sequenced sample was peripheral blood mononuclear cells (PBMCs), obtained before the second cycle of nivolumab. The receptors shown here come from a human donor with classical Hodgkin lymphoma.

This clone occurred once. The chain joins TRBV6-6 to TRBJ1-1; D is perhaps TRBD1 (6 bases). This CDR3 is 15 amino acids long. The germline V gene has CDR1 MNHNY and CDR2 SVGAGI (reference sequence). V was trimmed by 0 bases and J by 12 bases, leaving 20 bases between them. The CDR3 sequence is CASSYSSGGRGKTFF. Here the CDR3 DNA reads TGTGCCAGCAGTTACTCGAGCGGGGGGCGCGGAAAAACTTTCTTT.

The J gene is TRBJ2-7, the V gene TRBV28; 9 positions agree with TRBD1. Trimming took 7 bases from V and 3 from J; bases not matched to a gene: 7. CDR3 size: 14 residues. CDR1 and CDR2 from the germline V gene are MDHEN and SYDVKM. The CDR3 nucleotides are TGTGCCAGCAATACCGGGACAGGGAACTACGAGCAGTACTTC. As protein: CASNTGTGNYEQYF.

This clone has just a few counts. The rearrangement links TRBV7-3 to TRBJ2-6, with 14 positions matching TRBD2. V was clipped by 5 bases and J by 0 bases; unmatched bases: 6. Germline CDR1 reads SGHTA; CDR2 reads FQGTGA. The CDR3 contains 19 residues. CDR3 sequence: CASSPSGLAGVSGANVLTF. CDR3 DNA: TGTGCCAGCAGCCCTTCGGGACTAGCGGGAGTCTCTGGGGCCAACGTCCTGACTTTC.

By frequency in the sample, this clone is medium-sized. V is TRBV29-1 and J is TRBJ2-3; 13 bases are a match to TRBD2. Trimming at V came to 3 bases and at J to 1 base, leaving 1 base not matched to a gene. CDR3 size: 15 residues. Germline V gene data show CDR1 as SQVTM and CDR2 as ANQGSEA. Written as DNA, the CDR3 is TGCAGCGTTGACGGGACTAGCGGGGGCACAGATACGCAGTATTTT. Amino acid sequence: CSVDGTSGGTDTQYF.

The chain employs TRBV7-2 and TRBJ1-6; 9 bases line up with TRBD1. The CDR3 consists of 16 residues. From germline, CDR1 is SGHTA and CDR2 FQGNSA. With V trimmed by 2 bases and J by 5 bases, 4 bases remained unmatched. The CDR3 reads CASSLMGQGNNSPLHF. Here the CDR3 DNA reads TGTGCCAGCAGCTTAATGGGACAGGGAAATAATTCACCCCTCCACTTT.

CDR3: CASSLGGGVEAFF. The CDR3 bases are TGTGCCAGCAGCTTAGGCGGGGGAGTTGAAGCTTTCTTT. This chain links TRBV11-3 with TRBJ1-1, with D maybe TRBD1 (5 bases). The V end lost 1 base, the J end lost 7 bases, and 10 bases lay between the germline ends. Germline CDR1 and CDR2: SGHNT and YENEEA. The CDR3 has 13 residues.

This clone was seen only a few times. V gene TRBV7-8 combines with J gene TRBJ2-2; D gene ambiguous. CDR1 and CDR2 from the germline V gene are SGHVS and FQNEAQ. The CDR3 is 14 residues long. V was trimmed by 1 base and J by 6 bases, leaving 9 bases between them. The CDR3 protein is CASSLGVGSGELFF. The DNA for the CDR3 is TGTGCCAGCAGCTTAGGGGTGGGCTCCGGGGAGCTGTTTTTT.

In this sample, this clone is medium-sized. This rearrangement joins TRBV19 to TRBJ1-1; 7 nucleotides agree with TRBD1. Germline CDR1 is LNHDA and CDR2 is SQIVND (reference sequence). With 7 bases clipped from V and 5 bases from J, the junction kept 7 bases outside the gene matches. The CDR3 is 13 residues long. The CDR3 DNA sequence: TGTGCCAGTACCTCTTTACAGGGGACTGAAGCTTTCTTT. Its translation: CASTSLQGTEAFF.

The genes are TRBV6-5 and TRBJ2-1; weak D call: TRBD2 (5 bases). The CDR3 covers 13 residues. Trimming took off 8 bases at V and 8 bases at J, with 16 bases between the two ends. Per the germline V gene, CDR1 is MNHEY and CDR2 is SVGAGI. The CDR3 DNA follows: TGTGCCAGCCATGCGGGCCCAGGTGATGAGCAGTTCTTC. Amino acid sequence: CASHAGPGDEQFF.

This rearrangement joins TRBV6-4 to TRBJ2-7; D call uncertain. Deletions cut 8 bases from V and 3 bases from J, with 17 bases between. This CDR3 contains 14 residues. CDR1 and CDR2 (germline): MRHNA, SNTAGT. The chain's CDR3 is CASPARPPGYEQYF. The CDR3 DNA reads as TGTGCCAGCCCGGCCCGGCCCCCAGGCTACGAGCAGTACTTC.

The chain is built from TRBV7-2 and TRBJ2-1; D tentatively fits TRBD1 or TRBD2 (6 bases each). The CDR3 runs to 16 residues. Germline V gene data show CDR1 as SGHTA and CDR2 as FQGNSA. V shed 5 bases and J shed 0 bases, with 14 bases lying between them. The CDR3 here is CASSLQGGSSYNEQFF. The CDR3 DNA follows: TGTGCCAGCAGCCTTCAAGGGGGGAGCTCCTACAATGAGCAGTTCTTC.

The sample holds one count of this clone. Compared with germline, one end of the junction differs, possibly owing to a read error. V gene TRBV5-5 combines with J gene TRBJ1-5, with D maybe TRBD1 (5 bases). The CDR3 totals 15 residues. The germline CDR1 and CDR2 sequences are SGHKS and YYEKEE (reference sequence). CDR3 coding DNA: TGTGCCAGCAGCTTGGCCGGGACGGAGAATCGGCCCCAGCATTTT. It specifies CASSLAGTENRPQHF. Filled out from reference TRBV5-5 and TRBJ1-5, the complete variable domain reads DAGVTQSPTHLIKTRGQQVTLRCSPISGHKSVSWYQQVLGQGPQFIFQYYEKEERGRGNFPDRFSARQFPNYSSELNVNALLLGDSALYLCASSLAGTENRPQHFGDGTRLSIL.

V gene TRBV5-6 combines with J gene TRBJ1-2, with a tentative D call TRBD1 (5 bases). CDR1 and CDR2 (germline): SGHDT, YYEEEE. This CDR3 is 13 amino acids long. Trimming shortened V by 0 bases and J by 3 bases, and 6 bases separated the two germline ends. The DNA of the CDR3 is TGTGCCAGCAGCTTGGTGGGGGACTATGGCTACACCTTC. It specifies CASSLVGDYGYTF.

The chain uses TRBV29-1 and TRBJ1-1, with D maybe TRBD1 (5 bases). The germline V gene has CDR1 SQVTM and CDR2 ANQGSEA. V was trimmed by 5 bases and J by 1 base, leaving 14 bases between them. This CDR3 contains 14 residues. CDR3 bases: TGCAGCGTTTTCGGGGGATTGTCGAACACTGAAGCTTTCTTT. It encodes CSVFGGLSNTEAFF.

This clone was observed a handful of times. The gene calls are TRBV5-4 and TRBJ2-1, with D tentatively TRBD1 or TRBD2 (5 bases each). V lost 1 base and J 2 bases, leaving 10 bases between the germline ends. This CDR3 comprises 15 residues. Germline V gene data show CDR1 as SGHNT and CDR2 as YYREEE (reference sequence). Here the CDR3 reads CASSLRGTPYNEQFF. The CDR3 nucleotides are TGTGCCAGCAGCTTGAGAGGGACCCCCTACAATGAGCAGTTCTTC.

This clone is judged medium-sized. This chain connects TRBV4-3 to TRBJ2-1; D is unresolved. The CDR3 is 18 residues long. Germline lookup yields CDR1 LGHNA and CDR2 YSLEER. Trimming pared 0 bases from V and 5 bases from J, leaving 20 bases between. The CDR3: CASSQDFPLSSTNNEQFF. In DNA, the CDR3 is TGCGCCAGCAGCCAAGATTTTCCTCTTTCCTCCACCAACAATGAGCAGTTCTTC.

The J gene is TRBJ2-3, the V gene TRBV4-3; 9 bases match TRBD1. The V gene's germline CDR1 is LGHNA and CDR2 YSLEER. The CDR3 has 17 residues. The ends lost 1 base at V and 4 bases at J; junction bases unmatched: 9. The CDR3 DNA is TGCGCCAGCAGCCAAGTACTAGGACAGGGGAGGGCAGATACGCAGTATTTT. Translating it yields CASSQVLGQGRADTQYF.

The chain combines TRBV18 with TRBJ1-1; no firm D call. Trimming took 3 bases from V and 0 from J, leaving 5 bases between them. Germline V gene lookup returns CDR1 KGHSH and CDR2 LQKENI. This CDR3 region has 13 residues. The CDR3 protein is CASSPRVNTEAFF. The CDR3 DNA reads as TGTGCCAGCTCACCGAGGGTGAACACTGAAGCTTTCTTT.

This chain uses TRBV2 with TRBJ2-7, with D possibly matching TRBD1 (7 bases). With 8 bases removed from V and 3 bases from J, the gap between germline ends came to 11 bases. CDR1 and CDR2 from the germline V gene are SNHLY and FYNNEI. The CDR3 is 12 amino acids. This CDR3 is CASRRGDYEQYF. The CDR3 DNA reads TGTGCCAGCCGCAGGGGGGACTACGAGCAGTACTTC.

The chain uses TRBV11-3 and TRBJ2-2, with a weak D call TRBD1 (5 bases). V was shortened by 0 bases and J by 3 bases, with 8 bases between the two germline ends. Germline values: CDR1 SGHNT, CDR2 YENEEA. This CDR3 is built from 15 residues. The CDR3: CASSLEGADTGELFF. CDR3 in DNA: TGTGCCAGCAGCTTAGAAGGGGCGGACACCGGGGAGCTGTTTTTT. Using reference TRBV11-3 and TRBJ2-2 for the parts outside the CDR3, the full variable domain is EAGVVQSPRYKIIEKKQPVAFWCNPISGHNTLYWYLQNLGQGPELLIRYENEEAVDDSQLPKDRFSAERLKGVDSTLKIQPAELGDSAVYLCASSLEGADTGELFFGEGSRLTVL.